The rows below give T cell receptor beta chains drawn from one sample of a study of T-cell reconstitution after alpha-beta-depleted transplantation in children. One entry per CDR3 protein, called by TCRdb with MiXCR from the PCR reads. The sample contains hundreds of thousands of distinct CDR3 sequences, around 13% of which appear only once. Sequenced here: PBMCs, sampled before TCRalphabeta/CD19-depleted stem cell transplant. The receptors here all came from a girl aged 2 to 9 with congenital amegakaryocytic thrombocytopenia, due to receive a stem cell transplant. Both conserved end residues are part of each CDR3. The order of the fields is J gene, CDR3 length, D gene, clone size, V gene, CDR3 DNA, CDR3 protein. The D gene is left open where the match is weak. The listing skips clone size in some rows; elsewhere it reads once, few, many or a size class.

J gene: TRBJ2-7
CDR3 length: 14
D gene: .
clone size: .
V gene: TRBV3-1
CDR3 DNA: TGTGCCAGCAGCCCACACAGGGACTCCTACGAGCAGTACTTC
CDR3 protein: CASSPHRDSYEQYF

J gene: TRBJ1-1
CDR3 length: 18
D gene: TRBD1
clone size: many
V gene: TRBV4-1
CDR3 DNA: TGCGCCAGCAGCCAAATCACCCGACCAGGGGGCAGCGGCACTGAAGCTTTCTTT
CDR3 protein: CASSQITRPGGSGTEAFF

J gene: TRBJ2-5
CDR3 length: 15
D gene: .
clone size: .
V gene: TRBV15
CDR3 DNA: TGTGCCACCAGCAGAGACAGGGCCATTGAAGAGACCCAGTACTTC
CDR3 protein: CATSRDRAIEETQYF

J gene: TRBJ2-5
CDR3 length: 14
D gene: TRBD2
clone size: few
V gene: TRBV28
CDR3 DNA: TGTGCCAGCAGTCCCCCGGGAGGCGCAGAGACCCAGTACTTC
CDR3 protein: CASSPPGGAETQYF

J gene: TRBJ2-3
CDR3 length: 17
D gene: .
clone size: .
V gene: TRBV7-6
CDR3 DNA: TGTGCCAGCAGCTTAGCGGCTAGTAGCTTTAGCACAGATACGCAGTATTTT
CDR3 protein: CASSLAASSFSTDTQYF

J gene: TRBJ1-3
CDR3 length: 14
D gene: TRBD1
clone size: .
V gene: TRBV29-1
CDR3 DNA: TGCAGCGTTGAAACAGGGGGTAGTGGAAACACCATATATTTT
CDR3 protein: CSVETGGSGNTIYF

J gene: TRBJ2-7
CDR3 length: 14
D gene: .
clone size: few
V gene: TRBV7-6
CDR3 DNA: TGTGCCAGCAGCTTAGCTGGGAAGCCCTACGAGCAGTACTTC
CDR3 protein: CASSLAGKPYEQYF

J gene: TRBJ2-7
CDR3 length: 14
D gene: .
clone size: .
V gene: TRBV10-2
CDR3 DNA: TGCGCCAGCAGCGATCCCCGGGGAGGCTACGAGCAGTACTTC
CDR3 protein: CASSDPRGGYEQYF

J gene: TRBJ1-1
CDR3 length: 14
D gene: .
clone size: many
V gene: TRBV11-2
CDR3 DNA: TGTGCCAGCAGCACGGGACGGCGGAACACTGAAGCTTTCTTT
CDR3 protein: CASSTGRRNTEAFF

J gene: TRBJ2-7
CDR3 length: 13
D gene: TRBD1
clone size: few
V gene: TRBV12-3/TRBV12-4
CDR3 DNA: TGTGCCACCTCGTGGGACAGGGGGCTCGAGCAGTACTTC
CDR3 protein: CATSWDRGLEQYF

J gene: TRBJ2-7
CDR3 length: 17
D gene: TRBD2
clone size: .
V gene: TRBV5-1
CDR3 DNA: TGCGCCAGCAGCTTGGCTTCTGGAGGGACTAGCGCCTACGAGCAGTACTTC
CDR3 protein: CASSLASGGTSAYEQYF

J gene: TRBJ2-7
CDR3 length: 14
D gene: .
clone size: .
V gene: TRBV6-1
CDR3 DNA: TGTGCCAGCAGCCGAGGGATAAGCTCCTACGAGCAGTACTTC
CDR3 protein: CASSRGISSYEQYF

J gene: TRBJ1-2
CDR3 length: 14
D gene: TRBD1
clone size: few
V gene: TRBV10-3
CDR3 DNA: TGTGCCATCAGTGATCGACAGGGACTTTATGGCTACACCTTC
CDR3 protein: CAISDRQGLYGYTF

J gene: TRBJ2-3
CDR3 length: 16
D gene: TRBD2
clone size: .
V gene: TRBV4-1
CDR3 DNA: TGCGCCAGCAGCCTTCTGGGACTAGCGGGAGAGGATACGCAGTATTTT
CDR3 protein: CASSLLGLAGEDTQYF

J gene: TRBJ2-3
CDR3 length: 17
D gene: TRBD2
clone size: few
V gene: TRBV18
CDR3 DNA: TGTGCCAGCTCACGCGCCGGGACTAGCGGGACCCAAGATACGCAGTATTTT
CDR3 protein: CASSRAGTSGTQDTQYF

J gene: TRBJ2-1
CDR3 length: 15
D gene: .
clone size: many
V gene: TRBV7-9
CDR3 DNA: TGTGCCAGCAGCTTAGCCGTGGGGCAGTACAATGAGCAGTTCTTC
CDR3 protein: CASSLAVGQYNEQFF

J gene: TRBJ2-7
CDR3 length: 13
D gene: .
clone size: few
V gene: TRBV12-5
CDR3 DNA: TGTGCTAGTGTCGGTGGGAGCTCGGACGAGCAGTACTTC
CDR3 protein: CASVGGSSDEQYF

J gene: TRBJ2-1
CDR3 length: 16
D gene: .
clone size: many
V gene: TRBV12-3/TRBV12-4
CDR3 DNA: TGTGCCAGCATTAATGAGTACTTAAGCTCCTACAATGAGCAGTTCTTC
CDR3 protein: CASINEYLSSYNEQFF

J gene: TRBJ2-1
CDR3 length: 13
D gene: TRBD2
clone size: .
V gene: TRBV20-1
CDR3 DNA: TGCAGTGCGGGCGGGAGGGTGTACAATGAGCAGTTCTTC
CDR3 protein: CSAGGRVYNEQFF

J gene: TRBJ2-7
CDR3 length: 15
D gene: TRBD2
clone size: .
V gene: TRBV20-1
CDR3 DNA: TGCAGTGCTAGCGAACTAGCGGGACCTCCCTACGAGCAGTACTTC
CDR3 protein: CSASELAGPPYEQYF

J gene: TRBJ2-1
CDR3 length: 14
D gene: .
clone size: many
V gene: TRBV12-3/TRBV12-4
CDR3 DNA: TGTGCCAGCAGTTTGAACAGGGACCTTAATGAGCAGTTCTTC
CDR3 protein: CASSLNRDLNEQFF

J gene: TRBJ1-1
CDR3 length: 13
D gene: .
clone size: many
V gene: TRBV20-1
CDR3 DNA: TGCAGTGCTAGTGTACCCGGGGACACTGAAGCTTTCTTT
CDR3 protein: CSASVPGDTEAFF

J gene: TRBJ1-4
CDR3 length: 16
D gene: TRBD1
clone size: .
V gene: TRBV5-1
CDR3 DNA: TGCGCCAGCAGCTTGGAGGCCAGGGGGAGAAATGAAAAACTGTTTTTT
CDR3 protein: CASSLEARGRNEKLFF

J gene: TRBJ2-7
CDR3 length: 13
D gene: .
clone size: .
V gene: TRBV15
CDR3 DNA: TGTGCCACCAGCAGAGTCGGCGGCTACGAGCAGTACTTC
CDR3 protein: CATSRVGGYEQYF

J gene: TRBJ2-3
CDR3 length: 16
D gene: .
clone size: many
V gene: TRBV20-1
CDR3 DNA: TGCAGTGCTAGAGCGCCGCGGGCAGGGCTCACAGATACGCAGTATTTT
CDR3 protein: CSARAPRAGLTDTQYF

J gene: TRBJ2-1
CDR3 length: 14
D gene: TRBD2
clone size: few
V gene: TRBV29-1
CDR3 DNA: TGCAGCGTGGTGAGCGGGAGGGCCGTCAATGAGCAGTTCTTC
CDR3 protein: CSVVSGRAVNEQFF

J gene: TRBJ2-7
CDR3 length: 15
D gene: .
clone size: once
V gene: TRBV5-6
CDR3 DNA: TGTGCCAGCAGCTTGGTGGGTAGCTCTTGCTACGAGCAGTACTTC
CDR3 protein: CASSLVGSSCYEQYF

J gene: TRBJ2-7
CDR3 length: 14
D gene: .
clone size: many
V gene: TRBV29-1
CDR3 DNA: TGCAGCGTCGAGCCCGGCATCGGCTCCTACGAGCAGTACTTC
CDR3 protein: CSVEPGIGSYEQYF

J gene: TRBJ2-7
CDR3 length: 13
D gene: TRBD1
clone size: .
V gene: TRBV20-1
CDR3 DNA: TGCAGTGGGGCGGGACAGGGCATGTACGAGCAGTACTTC
CDR3 protein: CSGAGQGMYEQYF

J gene: TRBJ1-1
CDR3 length: 12
D gene: .
clone size: .
V gene: TRBV29-1
CDR3 DNA: TGCAGCGTTCTGGGGGGAAACACTGAAGCTTTCTTT
CDR3 protein: CSVLGGNTEAFF

J gene: TRBJ2-1
CDR3 length: 16
D gene: .
clone size: few
V gene: TRBV11-2
CDR3 DNA: TGTGCCAGCAGCTTATTTTGGCGGGAACGTGACGATGAGCAGTTCTTC
CDR3 protein: CASSLFWRERDDEQFF

J gene: TRBJ2-7
CDR3 length: 14
D gene: TRBD2
clone size: .
V gene: TRBV10-3
CDR3 DNA: TGTGCCATCAGTGACCCCCTAGCGGCCTACGAGCAGTACTTC
CDR3 protein: CAISDPLAAYEQYF

J gene: TRBJ1-5
CDR3 length: 13
D gene: .
clone size: many
V gene: TRBV4-1
CDR3 DNA: TGCGCCAGCAGTGTCCAGTTCAATCAGCCCCAGCATTTT
CDR3 protein: CASSVQFNQPQHF

J gene: TRBJ2-7
CDR3 length: 11
D gene: .
clone size: few
V gene: TRBV20-1
CDR3 DNA: TGCAGTGCTGCTGACAGGAACGAGCAGTACTTC
CDR3 protein: CSAADRNEQYF

J gene: TRBJ2-2
CDR3 length: 17
D gene: TRBD1
clone size: few
V gene: TRBV5-1
CDR3 DNA: TGCGCCAGCAGCTTGGAATTAGGACAGGGGATCACCGGGGAGCTGTTTTTT
CDR3 protein: CASSLELGQGITGELFF

J gene: TRBJ2-1
CDR3 length: 18
D gene: .
clone size: many
V gene: TRBV21-1
CDR3 DNA: TGTGCCAGCAGCAAATCCGAAGAGAGAGGGGAAACCTGGGATGAGCAGTTCTTC
CDR3 protein: CASSKSEERGETWDEQFF

J gene: TRBJ2-1
CDR3 length: 16
D gene: TRBD2
clone size: .
V gene: TRBV5-1
CDR3 DNA: TGCGCCAGCAGCTTGGAAACTAGCGGGAGATCGTATGAGCAGTTCTTC
CDR3 protein: CASSLETSGRSYEQFF